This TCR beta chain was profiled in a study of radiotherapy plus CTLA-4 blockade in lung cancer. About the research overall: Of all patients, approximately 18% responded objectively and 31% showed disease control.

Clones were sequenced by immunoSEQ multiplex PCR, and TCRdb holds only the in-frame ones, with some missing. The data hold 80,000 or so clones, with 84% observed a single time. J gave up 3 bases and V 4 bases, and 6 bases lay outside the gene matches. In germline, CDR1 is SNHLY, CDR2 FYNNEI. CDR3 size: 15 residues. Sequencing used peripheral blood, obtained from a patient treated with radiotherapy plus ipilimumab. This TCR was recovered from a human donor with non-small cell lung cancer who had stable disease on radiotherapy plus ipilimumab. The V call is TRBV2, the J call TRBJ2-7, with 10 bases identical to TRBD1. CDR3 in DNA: TGTGCCAGCAGTGCCGACAGGGGGCGCGGCTACGAGCAGTACTTC. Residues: CASSADRGRGYEQYF.